The sequence of this TCR beta chain was determined in a study of cytomegalovirus exposure and HLA in healthy donors. The table came from immunoSEQ multiplex PCR; TCRdb's copy has only in-frame clones and leaves some out. The profile shows approximately 99,000 clones, under 85% of them singletons. This clonotype was sampled from a woman aged 18-30 years in good health and CMV-seronegative. Sequenced: PBMCs.

CDR3 DNA sequence: TGTGCCAGCAGCGCAGGGGTTGAAGCTTTCTTT. Translating it yields CASSAGVEAFF. The genes are TRBV5-4 and TRBJ1-1, with a possible D match to TRBD1 (6 bases). CDR3 size: 11 residues. Between the trimmed V and J ends, which lost 4 bases and 7 bases, there was a span of 8 bases. Germline V gives CDR1 SGHNT, CDR2 YYREEE (reference sequence).